The rows below give T cell receptor beta chains drawn from one sample of a study of graft-versus-host responses after intestinal transplantation. Here immunoSEQ multiplex PCR was the method, and the copy in TCRdb shows in-frame clones only, minus some. The sample holds 80,000 or so clones; about 90% are singletons and the top ten take about 0.63%. Sequenced material: PBMCs, taken 98 days after intestinal transplantation. Source of these receptors: a human patient who received an intestinal transplant, so some T cells may come from the graft donor. Both conserved end residues are part of each CDR3. A D gene is named only where the DNA matches it firmly. Clone size appears in some rows only: once, few, many, or a class for an expanded clone.

v_call	d_call	j_call	clone_size	cdr3_aa	cdr3_nt
TRBV19	TRBD2	TRBJ2-1	-	CASLRASGGAYNEQFF	TGTGCCAGCCTCAGGGCTAGCGGGGGGGCTTACAATGAGCAGTTCTTC
TRBV28	-	TRBJ1-5	-	CASSFEGKGQPQHF	TGTGCCAGCAGTTTTGAGGGGAAAGGGCAGCCCCAGCATTTT
TRBV5-6	TRBD2	TRBJ2-1	-	CASSSGLAGVGGSYNEQFF	TGTGCCAGCAGCTCAGGACTAGCGGGAGTGGGCGGCTCCTACAATGAGCAGTTCTTC
TRBV6-1	-	TRBJ2-6	once	CASSGHSGANVLTF	TGTGCCAGCAGTGGACACTCTGGGGCCAACGTCCTGACTTTC
TRBV5-1	-	TRBJ2-5	-	CASSNRTGFRREPQYF	TGCGCCAGCAGCAACAGGACGGGGTTCAGGCGGGAACCCCAGTACTTC
TRBV28	-	TRBJ2-6	-	CASSLSGLSSGANVLTF	TGTGCCAGCAGTTTATCGGGATTGAGCTCTGGGGCCAACGTCCTGACTTTC
TRBV7-2	TRBD2	TRBJ2-1	-	CASSYSGSSYNEQFF	TGTGCCAGCAGCTATAGCGGGAGCTCCTACAATGAGCAGTTCTTC
TRBV11-1	-	TRBJ2-1	-	CASSHSGVSYNEQFF	TGTGCCAGCAGCCATTCAGGGGTTTCCTACAATGAGCAGTTCTTC
TRBV7-6	-	TRBJ2-2	once	CASSATRGELFF	TGTGCCAGCAGCGCAACAAGGGGGGAGCTGTTTTTT
TRBV2	-	TRBJ2-7	-	CASSDRGEQYF	TGTGCCAGCAGTGACCGGGGGGAGCAGTACTTC
TRBV7-8	-	TRBJ2-1	-	CASSLAPVASSYNEQFF	TGTGCCAGCAGCTTAGCTCCGGTGGCTAGCTCCTACAATGAGCAGTTCTTC
TRBV27	TRBD1	TRBJ2-3	-	CASSFGTGTDTQYF	TGTGCCAGCAGTTTCGGGACAGGCACAGATACGCAGTATTTT
TRBV4-1	-	TRBJ2-1	-	CASSQIKSGESINEQFF	TGCGCCAGCAGCCAAATAAAATCGGGAGAAAGTATCAATGAGCAGTTCTTC
TRBV4-1	-	TRBJ2-7	-	CASSPGPFYEQYF	TGCGCCAGCAGCCCAGGACCTTTCTACGAGCAGTACTTC
TRBV7-2	TRBD1	TRBJ1-6	once	CASSTQGGVGSPLHF	TGTGCCAGCAGCACACAGGGGGGGGTGGGCTCACCCCTCCACTTT
TRBV6-5	-	TRBJ1-1	-	CASSYFPANTEAFF	TGTGCCAGCAGTTACTTCCCTGCGAACACTGAAGCTTTCTTT
TRBV5-4	-	TRBJ2-1	-	CASTDSTGFSPYNEQFF	TGTGCCAGCACCGATTCCACAGGTTTTAGCCCCTACAATGAGCAGTTCTTC
TRBV28	-	TRBJ1-5	once	CASSPRGENQPQHF	TGTGCCAGCAGTCCCAGGGGTGAAAATCAGCCCCAGCATTTT
TRBV2	-	TRBJ1-5	-	CASGGEGRQHF	TGTGCCAGCGGTGGGGAGGGCAGGCAGCATTTT
TRBV28	-	TRBJ2-7	few	CASSTDYEQYF	TGTGCCAGCAGTACCGACTACGAGCAGTACTTC
TRBV6-5	TRBD1	TRBJ1-3	-	CASSYSGRGLGNTIYF	TGTGCCAGCAGTTACTCAGGAAGGGGGCTAGGAAACACCATATATTTT
TRBV18	-	TRBJ2-1	-	CASSPITVNEQFF	TGTGCCAGCTCACCGATCACCGTCAATGAGCAGTTCTTC
TRBV6-6	-	TRBJ2-7	-	CASRIPPDRSYEQYF	TGTGCCAGCAGAATCCCCCCCGACAGATCCTACGAGCAGTACTTC
TRBV19	TRBD1	TRBJ1-1	-	CASSLGQGKTEAFF	TGTGCCAGTAGTTTAGGACAGGGGAAGACTGAAGCTTTCTTT
TRBV5-1	-	TRBJ2-1	once	CASSLYLSSYNEQFF	TGCGCCAGCAGCTTGTACCTTTCCTCCTACAATGAGCAGTTCTTC
TRBV6-4	TRBD1	TRBJ2-3	-	CASRGQGATDTQYF	TGTGCCAGCAGGGGACAGGGGGCAACAGATACGCAGTATTTT
TRBV29-1	TRBD1	TRBJ1-2	-	CSVPGQPYGYTF	TGCAGCGTTCCGGGACAGCCATATGGCTACACCTTC
TRBV28	-	TRBJ1-1	-	CASSSMGLGTEAFF	TGTGCCAGCAGTTCAATGGGGTTGGGCACTGAAGCTTTCTTT
TRBV6-1	-	TRBJ2-7	-	CASAPRGVGGEQYF	TGTGCCAGTGCGCCGCGGGGTGTTGGTGGCGAGCAGTACTTC
TRBV6-6	TRBD1	TRBJ1-5	-	CASSYGRQGGQPQHF	TGTGCCAGCAGTTACGGCAGACAGGGAGGTCAGCCCCAGCATTTT
TRBV2	TRBD1	TRBJ1-1	-	CASAGQGLAEAFF	TGTGCCAGCGCCGGACAGGGCTTGGCTGAAGCTTTCTTT
TRBV20-1	-	TRBJ2-3	-	CSARVTNTQYF	TGCAGTGCTAGAGTAACTAATACGCAGTATTTT
TRBV6-6	TRBD1	TRBJ1-2	-	CASSFLLGQNYGYTF	TGTGCCAGCAGTTTCCTATTGGGACAGAACTATGGCTACACCTTC
TRBV20-1	-	TRBJ2-4	-	CSAKSKNIQYF	TGCAGTGCTAAGTCCAAAAACATTCAGTACTTC
TRBV9	TRBD1	TRBJ1-2	-	CARSSNAGEGARGYTF	TGTGCCCGCAGCTCCAATGCCGGGGAGGGGGCTAGGGGCTACACCTTC
TRBV9	-	TRBJ2-1	-	CASSVRGMAYNEQFF	TGTGCCAGCAGCGTTCGCGGGATGGCCTACAATGAGCAGTTCTTC
TRBV10-2	TRBD2	TRBJ2-1	-	CATPRGGRLNEQFF	TGCGCCACCCCCCGGGGGGGCCGTTTAAATGAGCAGTTCTTC
TRBV9	TRBD2	TRBJ2-1	-	CASSVEAGGSYNEQFF	TGTGCCAGCAGCGTAGAGGCGGGGGGCTCGTACAATGAGCAGTTCTTC
TRBV19	-	TRBJ1-5	-	CASSLLQGGNQPQHF	TGTGCCAGTAGTCTACTACAGGGAGGCAATCAGCCCCAGCATTTT
TRBV27	-	TRBJ2-7	once	CASSLVEGTYEQYF	TGTGCCAGCAGTTTAGTGGAGGGAACCTACGAGCAGTACTTC
TRBV6-6	TRBD1	TRBJ2-1	-	CASSYGTGIYNEQFF	TGTGCCAGCAGTTACGGGACAGGAATCTACAATGAGCAGTTCTTC
TRBV6-1	-	TRBJ1-1	-	CASSEEGRGSTEAFF	TGTGCCAGCAGTGAAGAGGGTAGAGGGAGCACTGAAGCTTTCTTT
TRBV7-2	TRBD2	TRBJ2-3	few	CASSSGLAPPHTQYF	TGTGCCAGCAGCTCGGGACTAGCTCCCCCGCATACGCAGTATTTT
TRBV23-1	TRBD1	TRBJ1-3	once	CASSPAYRGYSGNTIYF	TGCGCCAGCAGTCCAGCCTACAGGGGGTACTCTGGAAACACCATATATTTT
TRBV4-1	-	TRBJ2-3	-	CASSQRDSTDTQYF	TGCGCCAGCAGCCAGAGGGACAGCACAGATACGCAGTATTTT
TRBV6-5	-	TRBJ1-1	once	CASSYSSQSLNTEAFF	TGTGCCAGCAGTTACTCATCACAGAGTTTGAACACTGAAGCTTTCTTT
TRBV12-5	TRBD2	TRBJ2-5	-	CASGDPGTSGSQETQYF	TGTGCTAGTGGGGACCCCGGGACTAGCGGATCACAAGAGACCCAGTACTTC
TRBV7-9	-	TRBJ2-5	once	CASSLALSSTPETQYF	TGTGCCAGCAGCTTAGCGCTTAGTTCTACCCCCGAGACCCAGTACTTC
TRBV7-2	TRBD2	TRBJ2-7	once	CASSLVWAGGPGEQYF	TGTGCCAGCAGCTTAGTCTGGGCGGGAGGGCCGGGGGAGCAGTACTTC
TRBV19	-	TRBJ1-2	-	CASSIETAHYGYTF	TGTGCCAGTAGTATAGAGACAGCCCACTATGGCTACACCTTC
TRBV6-1	-	TRBJ2-2	-	CASNLLARPGELFF	TGTGCCAGCAACTTGTTAGCGCGCCCCGGGGAGCTGTTTTTT
TRBV20-1	-	TRBJ2-1	-	CSATDTSLQFF	TGCAGTGCTACTGACACCTCATTGCAGTTCTTC
TRBV27	TRBD1	TRBJ1-1	-	CASSSTGGTEAFF	TGTGCCAGCAGCTCGACAGGGGGCACTGAAGCTTTCTTT
TRBV6-1	-	TRBJ1-5	few	CASSEEGGRGYQPQHF	TGTGCCAGCAGTGAAGAAGGTGGCCGGGGGTACCAGCCCCAGCATTTT
TRBV6-5	-	TRBJ2-1	once	CAIRDSYGSYNEQFF	TGTGCCATCAGAGACAGCTATGGCTCCTACAATGAGCAGTTCTTC
TRBV13	-	TRBJ2-7	-	CASSLGGGSYEQYF	TGTGCCAGCAGCTTAGGGGGCGGCTCCTACGAGCAGTACTTC
TRBV5-1	-	TRBJ2-5	-	CASSLPTGAETQYF	TGCGCCAGCAGCTTGCCAACGGGGGCGGAGACCCAGTACTTC
TRBV7-7	-	TRBJ2-2	-	CASSLIETGELFF	TGTGCCAGCAGCTTAATCGAAACCGGGGAGCTGTTTTTT